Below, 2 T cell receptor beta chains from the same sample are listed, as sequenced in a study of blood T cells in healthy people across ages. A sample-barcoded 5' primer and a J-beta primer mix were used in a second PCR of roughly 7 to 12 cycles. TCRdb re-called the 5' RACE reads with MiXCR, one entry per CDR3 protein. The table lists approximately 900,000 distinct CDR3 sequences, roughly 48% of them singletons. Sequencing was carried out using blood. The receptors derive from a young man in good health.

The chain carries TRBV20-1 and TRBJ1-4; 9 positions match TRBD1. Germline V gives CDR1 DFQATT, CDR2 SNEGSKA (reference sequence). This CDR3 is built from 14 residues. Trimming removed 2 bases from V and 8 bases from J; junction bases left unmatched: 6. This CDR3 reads CSARWTGEGEKLFF. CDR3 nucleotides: TGCAGTGCTAGATGGACAGGGGAAGGCGAAAAACTGTTTTTT.

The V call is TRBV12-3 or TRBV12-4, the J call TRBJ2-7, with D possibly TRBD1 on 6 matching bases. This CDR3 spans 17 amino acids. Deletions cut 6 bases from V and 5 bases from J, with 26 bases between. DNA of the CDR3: TGTGCCAGCAGCCCCGACCCCGTTTTGGGGGCTGAAGACGAGCAGTACTTC. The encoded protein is CASSPDPVLGAEDEQYF.